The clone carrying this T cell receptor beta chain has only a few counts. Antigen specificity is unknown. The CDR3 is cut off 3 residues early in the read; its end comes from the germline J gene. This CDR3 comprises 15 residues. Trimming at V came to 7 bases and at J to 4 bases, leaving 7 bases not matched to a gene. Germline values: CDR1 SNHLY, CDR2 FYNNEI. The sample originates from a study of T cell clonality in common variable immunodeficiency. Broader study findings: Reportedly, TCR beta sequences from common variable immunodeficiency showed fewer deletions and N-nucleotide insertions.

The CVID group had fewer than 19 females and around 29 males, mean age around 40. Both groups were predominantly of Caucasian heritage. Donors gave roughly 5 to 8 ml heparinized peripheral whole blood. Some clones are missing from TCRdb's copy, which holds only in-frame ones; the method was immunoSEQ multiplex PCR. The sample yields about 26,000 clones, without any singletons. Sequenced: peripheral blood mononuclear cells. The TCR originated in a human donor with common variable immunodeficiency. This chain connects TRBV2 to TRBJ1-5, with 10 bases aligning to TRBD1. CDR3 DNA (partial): TGTGCCAGCACCCTGAGGACAGGGGGAAATCAGCCC. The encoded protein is CASTLRTGGNQP. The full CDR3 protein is CASTLRTGGNQPQHF.